This T cell receptor (beta chain) comes out of a study of siplizumab effects on memory and regulatory T cells. Of note for this clone: Its antigen is not identified.

Regarding the study as a whole: Naive T cells apparently outstripped memory cells in diversity and seemed major alloresponse contributors. The authors could not assign a naive or memory phenotype to roughly 75-97% of proliferating CD4+ or CD8+ clones. Proliferating Tregs from siplizumab cultures lacked functional confirmation of suppression.

This CDR3 contains 11 residues. V shed 0 bases and J shed 5 bases, with 2 bases lying between them. The germline CDR1 and CDR2 sequences are SGHDN and FVKESK. Only in-frame clones appear in the TCRdb table, and some are missing; sequencing was by immunoSEQ multiplex PCR. This sample has 100,000 or so clones, with 75% to 95% found just once. The source is a human donor in good health. The chain uses TRBV14 and TRBJ2-7, with D unresolved. Material: CD4+ T cells sorted from blood. CDR3 region: CASSQEDEQYF. CDR3 nucleotide sequence: TGTGCCAGCAGCCAAGAAGACGAGCAGTACTTC.